This T cell receptor (beta chain) was sequenced in a study of T cells in Graves' hyperthyroidism and ophthalmopathy. Study as a whole: Peripheral blood was collected at initial diagnosis, before any treatment.

The hyperthyroidism patients had all been newly diagnosed, and their disease duration was under 2 months. Their ages ranged from 18 to 65 years. CDR3 length: 21 residues. Germline CDR1 reads MGHRA; CDR2 reads YSYEKL. Trimming pared 2 bases from V and 0 bases from J, leaving 26 bases between. In its sample, this clonotype was seen many times. Its antigen is unknown. General study results and limits: The majority of expanded thyroid clonotypes above 0.001 also appeared in blood. A model of 13 V-J pairs discriminated ophthalmopathy from stable hyperthyroidism.

Authors of the study amplified TCR beta CDR3 regions from RNA transcripts. HTBI primers were the set used in a first-round RT-PCR of the TCR CDR3. TCRdb fed the multiplex PCR reads into MiXCR, producing one record per CDR3 protein. The sample carries around 240,000 distinct CDR3 sequences, approximately 14% recorded once. This rearrangement joins TRBV4-1 to TRBJ2-1; TRBD1 or TRBD2 may be the D gene (5 bases each). The sequence was obtained from a woman between 35 and 50 years old with Graves' hyperthyroidism that later progressed to Graves' ophthalmopathy. Sequenced: blood. DNA of the CDR3: TGCGCCAGCAGCCAACGGAGGATGTGGGGCAGACAAGATAGCTCCTACAATGAGCAGTTCTTC. It yields the protein CASSQRRMWGRQDSSYNEQFF.